Listed below are T cell receptor beta chains from one sample, sequenced in a study of T-cell reconstitution after alpha-beta-depleted transplantation in children. TCRdb independently ran MiXCR on the PCR reads; one entry per CDR3 protein. The sample records roughly 500,000 distinct CDR3 sequences, approximately 32% being singletons. Sequenced material: PBMCs from the stem cell graft donor, taken from the stem cell graft. Receptors originate from a human donor who donated a stem cell graft to a child with aplastic anemia. Each CDR3 is given with its conserved first and last residue. The D gene is left open where the match is weak. For some rows the clone size is stated as once, few or many, or as a class when expanded; others skip it.

-	few	TRBV5-1	TRBJ1-2	TGCGCCAGCAGGTCCGGGATCGACTATGGCTACACCTTC	CASRSGIDYGYTF
-	-	TRBV21-1	TRBJ1-1	TGTGCCAGCAGCGCCCGACTGGGGCTGAACACTGAAGCTTTCTTT	CASSARLGLNTEAFF
TRBD2	-	TRBV4-2	TRBJ2-7	TGTGCCAGCAGCCAAGGACCTAGCGGGAGCTCCTACGAGCAGTACTTC	CASSQGPSGSSYEQYF
-	few	TRBV12-3/TRBV12-4	TRBJ2-3	TGTGCCAGCAGCTATTACACAGATACGCAGTATTTT	CASSYYTDTQYF
-	few	TRBV5-1	TRBJ1-2	TGCGCCAGCGGGACACCCGATCGCCGTAATGGCTACACCTTC	CASGTPDRRNGYTF
-	-	TRBV7-2	TRBJ1-3	TGTGCCAGCAGCCGGAGGGCGGGGGGCGCTTCCGGAAACACCATATATTTT	CASSRRAGGASGNTIYF
-	-	TRBV18	TRBJ2-2	TGTGCCAGCTCACCCCGGACAGCAGACACCGGGGAGCTGTTTTTT	CASSPRTADTGELFF
-	-	TRBV9	TRBJ1-1	TGTGCCAGCAGCCCCCGGGGGGGGACTAACACTGAAGCTTTCTTT	CASSPRGGTNTEAFF
-	few	TRBV7-2	TRBJ2-3	TGTGCCAGCAGCTCCCTGACCCCGTGGCTCGGAGATACGCAGTATTTT	CASSSLTPWLGDTQYF
TRBD1	-	TRBV7-8	TRBJ2-3	TGTGCCAGCAGCGAGGGTCGACAGGGGGCAGATACGCAGTATTTT	CASSEGRQGADTQYF
-	few	TRBV20-1	TRBJ1-6	TGCAGTGGAAGGGAGGAAAACAGTTTTAATTCACCCCTCCACTTT	CSGREENSFNSPLHF
-	-	TRBV12-3/TRBV12-4	TRBJ1-2	TGTGCCAGCAGTTTACATGCACAGACAAACTATGGCTACACCTTC	CASSLHAQTNYGYTF
-	-	TRBV12-3/TRBV12-4	TRBJ2-3	TGTGCCAGCAGTTTAAGTCCCCAGGGCACAGATACGCAGTATTTT	CASSLSPQGTDTQYF
TRBD2	-	TRBV15	TRBJ2-1	TGTGCCACCAGCAGAGAAGCTCGAGCGGGACAGTTCTTC	CATSREARAGQFF
-	-	TRBV12-3/TRBV12-4	TRBJ2-4	TGTGCCAGCAGGGGAGAGGAGCTAGCCAAAAACATTCAGTACTTC	CASRGEELAKNIQYF
-	-	TRBV28	TRBJ1-5	TGTGCCAGCATTAGACAGGACAATCAGCCCCAGCATTTT	CASIRQDNQPQHF
-	-	TRBV12-3/TRBV12-4	TRBJ2-7	TGTGCCAGCAGCCCAGGACAGCTACGGTTTATCGAGCAGTACTTC	CASSPGQLRFIEQYF
-	-	TRBV7-2	TRBJ2-5	TGTGCCAGCAGCTTAAATGTAAAAGAGACCCAGTACTTC	CASSLNVKETQYF
-	-	TRBV20-1	TRBJ2-1	TGCAGTGCTATACATAACAATGAGCAGTTCTTC	CSAIHNNEQFF
-	few	TRBV6-2/TRBV6-3	TRBJ2-3	TGTGCCAGCAGTTATTTGAAGGCAGATACGCAGTATTTT	CASSYLKADTQYF
-	-	TRBV20-1	TRBJ2-1	TGCAGTGCTAGAGATGGGAAGGGGATCTACAATGAGCAGTTCTTC	CSARDGKGIYNEQFF
TRBD1	-	TRBV20-1	TRBJ1-1	TGCAGTGCTAGAACTACAGGGGCGGTCGGGAACACTGAAGCTTTCTTT	CSARTTGAVGNTEAFF
-	few	TRBV7-2	TRBJ2-5	TGTGCCAGCACGCTAACGTCGGGGGAGACCCAGTACTTC	CASTLTSGETQYF
TRBD2	few	TRBV13	TRBJ2-5	TGTGCCAGCAGCTCCGTGGGACTAGCGGGAACAAATCAAGAGACCCAGTACTTC	CASSSVGLAGTNQETQYF
-	-	TRBV6-5	TRBJ2-7	TGTGCCAGCAGTTACGGGGGGTTACCCCCCTACGAGCAGTACTTC	CASSYGGLPPYEQYF
-	-	TRBV12-3/TRBV12-4	TRBJ2-7	TGTGCCAGCAGTTGGACCGCAGGGGAGCAGTACTTC	CASSWTAGEQYF
TRBD2	-	TRBV18	TRBJ2-1	TGTGCCAGCTCACCACCGAGCGGGAGGAGAGGGGAGCAGTTCTTC	CASSPPSGRRGEQFF
-	few	TRBV10-3	TRBJ2-1	TGTGCCATCAGTGATCCGAGGGCCGGGACCTACAATGAGCAGTTCTTC	CAISDPRAGTYNEQFF
-	-	TRBV11-3	TRBJ2-5	TGTGCCAGCAGCTTAGATCGGGCAGTCCAGTACTTC	CASSLDRAVQYF
TRBD2	few	TRBV5-1	TRBJ2-5	TGCGCCAGCAGCTTGGAGGGACTAGCGGGAGGAGAGACCCAGTACTTC	CASSLEGLAGGETQYF
TRBD2	-	TRBV12-3/TRBV12-4	TRBJ2-1	TGTGCCAGCAGTGGGGGGGCGGCGGGAGGTCTTGTAGAAGAGCAGTTCTTC	CASSGGAAGGLVEEQFF
TRBD2	-	TRBV12-3/TRBV12-4	TRBJ2-1	TGTGCCAGCAGTTTTGGCCCGGGACTAGTTGCCAATGAGCAGTTCTTC	CASSFGPGLVANEQFF
-	many	TRBV4-3	TRBJ2-3	TGCGCCAGCAGCCAAGACAGTGGGACCGGTACGCAGTATTTT	CASSQDSGTGTQYF
-	few	TRBV6-1	TRBJ2-7	TGTGCCAGCAGTGAAGGCCGTCAGGGGAAGGACGAGCAGTACTTC	CASSEGRQGKDEQYF
TRBD2	-	TRBV7-8	TRBJ2-1	TGTGCCAGCAGCCGCGGGACTAGCGGGATCGATGAGCAGTTCTTC	CASSRGTSGIDEQFF
-	-	TRBV5-6	TRBJ2-5	TGTGCCAGCAGCTTGATGTCGCAGCTACGATGGGAGACCCAGTACTTC	CASSLMSQLRWETQYF
-	few	TRBV6-1	TRBJ1-4	TGTGCCAGCAGCCGACTTGCAACTAATGAAAAACTGTTTTTT	CASSRLATNEKLFF
TRBD1	-	TRBV9	TRBJ1-2	TGTGCCAGCAGCGTCACTACAGGGGCCGAGACATTTGAATATGGCTACACCTTC	CASSVTTGAETFEYGYTF
-	few	TRBV11-2	TRBJ2-1	TGTGCCAGCAGCTCGCTTGTTAGGGCTGAGCAGTTCTTC	CASSSLVRAEQFF
TRBD1	-	TRBV9	TRBJ1-2	TGTGCCAGCAGCGTAGCAGGGACAGCTTATGGCTACACCTTC	CASSVAGTAYGYTF
-	-	TRBV28	TRBJ1-6	TGTGCCAGCAGTTCCCGCAGGAAGGGGAGGAATTCACCCCTCCACTTT	CASSSRRKGRNSPLHF
TRBD1	-	TRBV19	TRBJ1-2	TGTGCCAGTAGTATCGGGACAGTTAATGGCTACACCTTC	CASSIGTVNGYTF
-	-	TRBV9	TRBJ2-3	TGTGCCAGCAGCGTAAATTCGGGGGATTTAGCAGATACGCAGTATTTT	CASSVNSGDLADTQYF
TRBD1	-	TRBV27	TRBJ1-2	TGTGCCACCAGGACAGGGATTAACTATGGCTACACCTTC	CATRTGINYGYTF
-	-	TRBV4-2	TRBJ2-3	TGTGCCAGCAGCCAAGGGGGAACCGTGGCAGATACGCAGTATTTT	CASSQGGTVADTQYF
-	few	TRBV5-5	TRBJ2-6	TGTGCCAGCAGCTTGGGGCAGGGCTTGTACTCTGGGGCCAACGTCCTGACTTTC	CASSLGQGLYSGANVLTF
TRBD1	-	TRBV7-9	TRBJ2-1	TGTGCCAGCAGCTTAGGGACAGGGGATGACAATGAGCAGTTCTTC	CASSLGTGDDNEQFF
TRBD1	few	TRBV6-5	TRBJ1-1	TGTGCCAGCAGTTACCCCTCAGGGGGCATCATTGAAGCTTTCTTT	CASSYPSGGIIEAFF
-	-	TRBV4-3	TRBJ2-3	TGCGCCAGCAGCCAATGGCAGAGAGATACGCAGTATTTT	CASSQWQRDTQYF
-	-	TRBV5-6	TRBJ2-7	TGTGCCAGCAGCTTGGAATGGGACTCCCCTTCGTACGAGCAGTACTTC	CASSLEWDSPSYEQYF
TRBD1	few	TRBV5-1	TRBJ1-1	TGCGCCAGCAGCTTTTTGGGAGGCCGGACAGGGGGCGAATGGGAGGTGATATGGAACACTGAAGCTTTCTTT	CASSFLGGRTGGEWEVIWNTEAFF
-	-	TRBV4-1	TRBJ1-5	TGCGCCAGCAGCCACCCTGCCGAGCGATATAGCAATCAGCCCCAGCATTTT	CASSHPAERYSNQPQHF
-	-	TRBV7-2	TRBJ1-5	TGTGCCAGCAGCTTAGTATTACAGCAGTGGAGTCAGCCCCAGCATTTT	CASSLVLQQWSQPQHF
-	few	TRBV7-7	TRBJ2-2	TGTGCCAGCAGCACCGGCCTAGTGGGCGGGGAGCTGTTTTTT	CASSTGLVGGELFF
-	-	TRBV10-3	TRBJ2-5	TGTGCCATCGGGCAGGGCGTCCAAGAGACCCAGTACTTC	CAIGQGVQETQYF
TRBD1	-	TRBV9	TRBJ1-1	TGTGCCAGCAGCGAGGCCCGAGCGCCGGGACAGGGTCGCGCTGAAGCTTTCTTT	CASSEARAPGQGRAEAFF
-	-	TRBV12-3/TRBV12-4	TRBJ2-5	TGTGCCAGCAGCCCGGGACTGACACCTCTAAAAGAGACCCAGTACTTC	CASSPGLTPLKETQYF
-	few	TRBV7-2	TRBJ1-5	TGTGCCAGCAGCTTAAAAGGGAGTCAGCCCCAGCATTTT	CASSLKGSQPQHF
-	-	TRBV7-9	TRBJ1-1	TGTGCCAGCAGCTCCACTACGACAGGCGTGAACACTGAAGCTTTCTTT	CASSSTTTGVNTEAFF
-	few	TRBV14	TRBJ2-3	TGTGCCAGCAGCCTCCCAAGGTGGACAGATACGCAGTATTTT	CASSLPRWTDTQYF